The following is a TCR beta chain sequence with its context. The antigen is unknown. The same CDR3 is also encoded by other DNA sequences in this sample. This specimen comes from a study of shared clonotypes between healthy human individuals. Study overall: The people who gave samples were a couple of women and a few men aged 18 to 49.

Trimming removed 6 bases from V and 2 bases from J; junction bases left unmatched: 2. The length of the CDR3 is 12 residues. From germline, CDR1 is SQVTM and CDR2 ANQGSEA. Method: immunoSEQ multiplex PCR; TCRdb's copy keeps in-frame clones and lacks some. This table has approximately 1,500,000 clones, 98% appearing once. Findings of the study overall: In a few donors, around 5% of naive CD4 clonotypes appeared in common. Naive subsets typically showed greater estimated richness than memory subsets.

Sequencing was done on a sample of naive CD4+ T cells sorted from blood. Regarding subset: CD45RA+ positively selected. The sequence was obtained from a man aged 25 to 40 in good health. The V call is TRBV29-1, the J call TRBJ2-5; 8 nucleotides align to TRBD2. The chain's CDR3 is CSVTGGQETQYF. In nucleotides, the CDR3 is TGCAGCGTGACGGGAGGGCAAGAGACCCAGTACTTC.